Included here is one T cell receptor beta chain sequence, with context. As yet, its antigen is unknown. The study defined stable Graves' hyperthyroidism as no ophthalmopathy progression within 18 months. The TCR beta CDR3 regions underwent amplification using RNA transcripts as the source. During a first-round RT-PCR of the TCR CDR3, the HTBI primer set was used. TCRdb re-called the multiplex PCR reads through MiXCR, storing one row per CDR3 protein. The sample yields a few hundred thousand distinct CDR3 sequences, 46% seen once. This sample stems from a study of T cells in Graves' hyperthyroidism and ophthalmopathy. Study-wide findings and caveats: Prediction of ophthalmopathy progression came a median approximately 6.5 months pre-onset. The blood repertoire included most of the expanded thyroid clonotypes above 0.001.

Sequenced: peripheral blood or thyroid tissue (not recorded which). The TCR was taken from a woman under 30 with Graves' hyperthyroidism.

CDR3 residues: CAISPGTAGSGIEAFF. Written as DNA, the CDR3 is TGTGCCATCAGTCCCGGGACAGCCGGTAGCGGGATTGAAGCTTTCTTT. This chain links TRBV10-3 with TRBJ1-1; 7 bases map to TRBD1. This CDR3 has 16 residues. In germline, CDR1 is ENHRY, CDR2 SYGVKD. V shed 5 bases, J shed 7 bases, and the junction held 16 bases outside the gene matches.